This T cell receptor (beta chain) was found in a study of OX40 agonist ivuxolimab in advanced cancers. CDR1 and CDR2 from the germline V gene are GTSNPN and SVGIG (reference sequence). The V end lost 5 bases, the J end lost 5 bases, and 10 bases lay between the germline ends. This CDR3 spans 12 amino acids. The data were produced by immunoSEQ multiplex PCR, yet TCRdb's version contains in-frame clones alone and is incomplete. The sample yields over 75,000 clones, 90% to 95% seen once. Regarding this clone: Antigen unknown.

General observations from the study: Several nonresponders also turned out to have low normalized T-cell clonal expansion.

The chain combines TRBV30 with TRBJ2-1, with D unclear. The TCR sequence derives from an adult with an advanced solid tumor such as melanoma, head and neck, liver or kidney cancer. The starting material was CD4+ or CD8+ T cells sorted from blood, obtained in a trial of the OX40 agonist ivuxolimab. This CDR3 reads CAWSFGNNEQFF. For the CDR3, the DNA is TGTGCCTGGTCTTTCGGAAACAATGAGCAGTTCTTC.